The clone carrying this T cell receptor (beta chain) was counted many times. Its antigen is not identified. The data are from a study of CD8 T cells in ankylosing spondylitis. Whole-study results and caveats: Reactive arthritis synovial fluid and blood previously showed some of these motif variants. As reported, disease-linked clones showed significant enrichment in matched ankylosing spondylitis synovial fluid.

Quantitative 5'-RACE was performed with molecular barcodes, and it yielded the TCR beta libraries. TCRdb passed the 5' RACE reads through MiXCR, listing each CDR3 protein once. The data hold roughly 220,000 distinct CDR3 sequences, with over 9.5% observed a single time. The origin of this receptor is a male donor with ankylosing spondylitis or in good health (not recorded which). The material sequenced was blood, either unsorted or a sorted T cell fraction (not recorded which).

CDR3 region: CAWGGGFYNSPLHF. The CDR3 DNA reads TGTGCCTGGGGGGGGGGCTTCTATAATTCACCCCTCCACTTT. The chain links TRBV5-8 to TRBJ1-6; the D gene is possibly TRBD1 (6 bases). The germline V gene has CDR1 SGHTS and CDR2 YDEGEE. This CDR3 spans 14 amino acids. The germline V and J ends were trimmed by 10 bases and 3 bases, with 14 bases remaining between them.